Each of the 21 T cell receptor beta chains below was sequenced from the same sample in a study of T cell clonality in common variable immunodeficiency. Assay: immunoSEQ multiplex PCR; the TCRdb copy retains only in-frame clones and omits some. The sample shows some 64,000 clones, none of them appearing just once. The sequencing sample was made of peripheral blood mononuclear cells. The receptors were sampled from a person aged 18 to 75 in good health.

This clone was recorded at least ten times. The DNA read from the CDR3 is TGCAGTGCTAGTCTGCGGACAGTTAATTCACCC. Amino acids: CSASLRTVNSP. The entire CDR3 sequence reads CSASLRTVNSPLHF. The chain combines TRBV20-1 with TRBJ1-6; TRBD1 might be the D (6 bases). The read ends 3 residues shy of where the CDR3 ends; the end is completed using the germline J gene. The V gene lost 3 bases and the J gene lost 6 bases, with 12 bases spanning the gap. The CDR3 is 14 amino acids. Germline V gives CDR1 DFQATT, CDR2 SNEGSKA (reference sequence).

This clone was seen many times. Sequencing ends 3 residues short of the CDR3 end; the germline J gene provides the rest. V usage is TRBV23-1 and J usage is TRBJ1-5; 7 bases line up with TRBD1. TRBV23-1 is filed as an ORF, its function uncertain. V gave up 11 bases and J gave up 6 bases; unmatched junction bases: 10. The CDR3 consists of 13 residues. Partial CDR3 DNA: TGCGCCCCAGACAGGGTTTCGGTTCAGCCC. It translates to CAPDRVSVQP. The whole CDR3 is CAPDRVSVQPQHF.

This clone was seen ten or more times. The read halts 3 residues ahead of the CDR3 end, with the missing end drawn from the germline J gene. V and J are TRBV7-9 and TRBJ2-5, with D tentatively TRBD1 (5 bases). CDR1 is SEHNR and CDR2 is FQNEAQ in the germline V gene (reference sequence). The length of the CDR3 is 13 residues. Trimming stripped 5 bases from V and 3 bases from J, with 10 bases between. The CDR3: CASSRDSEETQYF. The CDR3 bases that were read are TGTGCCAGCAGCCGAGACAGTGAAGAGACC.

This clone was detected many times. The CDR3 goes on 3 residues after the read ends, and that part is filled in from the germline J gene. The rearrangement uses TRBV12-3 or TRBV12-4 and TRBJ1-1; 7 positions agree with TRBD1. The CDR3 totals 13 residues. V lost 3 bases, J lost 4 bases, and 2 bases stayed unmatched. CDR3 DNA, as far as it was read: TGTGCCAGCAGTTTGGGACAGTCCACTGAA. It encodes CASSLGQSTE. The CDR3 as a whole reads CASSLGQSTEAFF.

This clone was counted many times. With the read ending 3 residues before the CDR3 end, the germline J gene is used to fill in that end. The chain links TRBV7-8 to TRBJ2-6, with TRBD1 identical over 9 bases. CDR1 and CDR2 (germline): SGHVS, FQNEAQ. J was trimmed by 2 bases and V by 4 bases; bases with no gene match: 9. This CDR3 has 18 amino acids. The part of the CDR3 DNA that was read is TGTGCCAGCAGCTCCCCGGGACAGGGTTTCACTGGGGCCAACGTC. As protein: CASSSPGQGFTGANV. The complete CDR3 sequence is CASSSPGQGFTGANVLTF.

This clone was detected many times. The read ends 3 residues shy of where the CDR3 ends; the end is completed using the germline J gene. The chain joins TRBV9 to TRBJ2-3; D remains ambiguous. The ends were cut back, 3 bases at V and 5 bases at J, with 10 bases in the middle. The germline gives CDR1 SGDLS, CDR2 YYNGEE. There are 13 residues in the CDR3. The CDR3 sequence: CASSADSGDTQYF. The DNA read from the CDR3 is TGTGCCAGCAGCGCTGACTCGGGAGATACG.

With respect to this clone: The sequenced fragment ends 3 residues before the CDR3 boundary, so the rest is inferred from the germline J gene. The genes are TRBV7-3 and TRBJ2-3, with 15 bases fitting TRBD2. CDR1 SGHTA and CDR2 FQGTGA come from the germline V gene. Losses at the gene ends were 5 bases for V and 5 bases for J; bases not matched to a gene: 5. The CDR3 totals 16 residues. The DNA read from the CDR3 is TGTGCCAGCAGCGACGGACTAGCGGGGGGGTTAGATACG. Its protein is CASSDGLAGGLDT. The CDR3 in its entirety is CASSDGLAGGLDTQYF. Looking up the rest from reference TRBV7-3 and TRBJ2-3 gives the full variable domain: GAGVSQTPSNKVTEKGKYVELRCDPISGHTALYWYRQSLGQGPEFLIYFQGTGAADDSGLPNDRFFAVRPEGSVSTLKIQRTERGDSAVYLCASSDGLAGGLDTQYFGPGTRLTVL.

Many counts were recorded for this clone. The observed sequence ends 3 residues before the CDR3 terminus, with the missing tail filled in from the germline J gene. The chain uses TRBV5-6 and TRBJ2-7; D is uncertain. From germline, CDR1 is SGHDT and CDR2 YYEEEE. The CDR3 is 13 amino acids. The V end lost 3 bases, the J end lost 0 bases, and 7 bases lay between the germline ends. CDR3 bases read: TGTGCCAGCAGCTCAGACAACTCCTACGAG. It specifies CASSSDNSYE. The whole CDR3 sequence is CASSSDNSYEQYF.

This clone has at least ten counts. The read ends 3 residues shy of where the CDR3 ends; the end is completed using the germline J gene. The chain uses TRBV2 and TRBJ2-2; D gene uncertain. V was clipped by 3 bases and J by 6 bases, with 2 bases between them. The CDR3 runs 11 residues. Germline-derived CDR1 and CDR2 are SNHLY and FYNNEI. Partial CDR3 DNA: TGTGCCAGCAGTGACTCCGGGGAG. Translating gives CASSDSGE. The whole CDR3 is CASSDSGELFF.

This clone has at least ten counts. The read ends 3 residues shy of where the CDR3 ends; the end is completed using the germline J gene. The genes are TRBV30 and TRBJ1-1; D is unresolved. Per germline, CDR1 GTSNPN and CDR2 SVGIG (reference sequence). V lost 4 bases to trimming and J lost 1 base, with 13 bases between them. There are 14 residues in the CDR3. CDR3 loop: CAWIRYLGNTEAFF. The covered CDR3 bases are TGTGCCTGGATCAGGTACCTGGGGAACACTGAA.

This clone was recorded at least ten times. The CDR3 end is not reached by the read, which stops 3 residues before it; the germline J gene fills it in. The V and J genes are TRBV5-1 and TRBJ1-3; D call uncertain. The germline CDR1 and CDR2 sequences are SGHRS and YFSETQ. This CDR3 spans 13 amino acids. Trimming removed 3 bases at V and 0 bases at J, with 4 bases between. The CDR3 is CASSYGSGNTIYF. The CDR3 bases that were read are TGCGCCAGCAGCTACGGCTCTGGAAACACC.

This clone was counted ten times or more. Partial CDR3 DNA: TGCGCCAGCAGCCGTACAGGACACAATTCACCC. As protein: CASSRTGHNSP. The entire CDR3 is CASSRTGHNSPLHF. The gene calls are TRBV5-1 and TRBJ1-6, with a possible D match to TRBD1 (5 bases). The read finishes 3 residues shy of the CDR3 end, and the germline J gene is used to complete it. The V end was cut by 4 bases, the J end by 7 bases, with 12 bases between. From germline, CDR1 is SGHRS and CDR2 YFSETQ. This CDR3 spans 14 amino acids.

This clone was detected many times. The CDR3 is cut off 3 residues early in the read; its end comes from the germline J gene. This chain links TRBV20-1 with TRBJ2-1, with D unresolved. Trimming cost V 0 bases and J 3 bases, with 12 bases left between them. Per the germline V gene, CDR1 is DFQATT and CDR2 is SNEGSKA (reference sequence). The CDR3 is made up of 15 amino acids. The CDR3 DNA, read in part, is TGCAGTGCTAGAGATACGCCTACTTACTACAATGAG. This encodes CSARDTPTYYNE. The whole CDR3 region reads CSARDTPTYYNEQFF.

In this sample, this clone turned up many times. CDR3 DNA (partial): TGTGCCAGCAGTTTAAAAGCGGGTGAG. Protein sequence: CASSLKAGE. The CDR3 in its entirety is CASSLKAGEQFF. The chain links TRBV28 to TRBJ2-1, with a possible D match to TRBD2 (6 bases). The read gets to within 3 residues of the CDR3 end, and the germline J gene fills in the rest. V lost 2 bases and J 9 bases, leaving 8 bases between the germline ends. Germline values: CDR1 MDHEN, CDR2 SYDVKM. The CDR3 totals 12 residues.

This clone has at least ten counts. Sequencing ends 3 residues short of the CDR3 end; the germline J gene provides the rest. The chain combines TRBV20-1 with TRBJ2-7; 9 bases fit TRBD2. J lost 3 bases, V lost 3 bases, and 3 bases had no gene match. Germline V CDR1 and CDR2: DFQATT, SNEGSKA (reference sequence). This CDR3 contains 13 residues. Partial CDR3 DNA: TGCAGTGCTAGCCTAGCGGGAATCTACGAG. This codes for CSASLAGIYE. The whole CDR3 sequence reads CSASLAGIYEQYF.

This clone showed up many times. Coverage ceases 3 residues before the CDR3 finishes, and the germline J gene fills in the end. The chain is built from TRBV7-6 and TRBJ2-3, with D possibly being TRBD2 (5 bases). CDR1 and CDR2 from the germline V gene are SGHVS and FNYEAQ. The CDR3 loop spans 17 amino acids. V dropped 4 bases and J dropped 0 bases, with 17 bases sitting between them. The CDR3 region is CASSSTGAVLSTDTQYF. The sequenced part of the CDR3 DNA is TGTGCCAGCAGCTCAACTGGAGCGGTCCTTAGCACAGATACG.

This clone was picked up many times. CDR3 region: CSAGRGTGANVLTF. The covered CDR3 bases are TGCAGCGCTGGGCGGGGGACTGGGGCCAACGTC. The genes are TRBV29-1 and TRBJ2-6, with TRBD2 identical over 7 bases. The read ends 3 residues shy of where the CDR3 ends; the end is completed using the germline J gene. The germline V gene has CDR1 SQVTM and CDR2 ANQGSEA. The CDR3 has 14 residues. V dropped 7 bases and J dropped 2; count of bases not matched to a gene: 5.

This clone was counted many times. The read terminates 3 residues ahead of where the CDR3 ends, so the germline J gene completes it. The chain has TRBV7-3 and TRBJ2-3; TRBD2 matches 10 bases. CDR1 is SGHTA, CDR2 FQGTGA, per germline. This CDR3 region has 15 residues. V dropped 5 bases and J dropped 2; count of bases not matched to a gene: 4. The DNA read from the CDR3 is TGTGCCAGCAGCGCACTAGCGGGGTACACAGATACG. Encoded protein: CASSALAGYTDT. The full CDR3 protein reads CASSALAGYTDTQYF.

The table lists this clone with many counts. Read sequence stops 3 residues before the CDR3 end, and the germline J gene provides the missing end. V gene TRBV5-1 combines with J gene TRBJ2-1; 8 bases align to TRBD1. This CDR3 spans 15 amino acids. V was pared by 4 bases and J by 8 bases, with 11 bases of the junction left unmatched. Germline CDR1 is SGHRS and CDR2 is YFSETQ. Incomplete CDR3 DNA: TGCGCCAGCAGCCCGTACAGGGGGGCTGGCGATGAG. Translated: CASSPYRGAGDE. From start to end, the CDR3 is CASSPYRGAGDEQFF.

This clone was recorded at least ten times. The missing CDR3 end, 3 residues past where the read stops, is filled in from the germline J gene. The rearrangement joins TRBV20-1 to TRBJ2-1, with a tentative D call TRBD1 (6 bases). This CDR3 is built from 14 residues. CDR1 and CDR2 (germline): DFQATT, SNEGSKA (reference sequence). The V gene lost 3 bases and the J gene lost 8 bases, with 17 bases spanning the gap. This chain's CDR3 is CSASRGAFRDEQFF. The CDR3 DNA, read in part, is TGCAGTGCTAGCAGGGGAGCTTTCCGGGATGAG.

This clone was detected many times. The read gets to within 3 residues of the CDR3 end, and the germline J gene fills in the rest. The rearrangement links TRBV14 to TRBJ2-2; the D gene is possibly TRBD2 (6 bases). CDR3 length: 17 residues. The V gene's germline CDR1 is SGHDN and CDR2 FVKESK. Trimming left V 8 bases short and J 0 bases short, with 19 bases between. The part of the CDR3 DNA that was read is TGTGCCAGCGCCAAAGGCGCCAGGGAGGCGAACACCGGGGAG. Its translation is CASAKGAREANTGE. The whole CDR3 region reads CASAKGAREANTGELFF.